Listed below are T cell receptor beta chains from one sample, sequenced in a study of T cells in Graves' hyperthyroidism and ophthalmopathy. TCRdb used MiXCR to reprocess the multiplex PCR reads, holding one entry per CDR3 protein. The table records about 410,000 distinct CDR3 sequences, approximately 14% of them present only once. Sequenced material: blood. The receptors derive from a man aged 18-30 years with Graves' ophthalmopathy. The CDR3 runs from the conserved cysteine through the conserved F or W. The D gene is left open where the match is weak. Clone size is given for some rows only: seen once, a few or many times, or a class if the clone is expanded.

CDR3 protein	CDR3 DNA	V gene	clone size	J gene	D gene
CASSLVVGRGPAQPQHF	TGTGCCAGCAGCTTAGTAGTAGGCAGGGGGCCAGCTCAGCCCCAGCATTTT	TRBV7-2	few	TRBJ1-5	TRBD1
CASSYSPTGLGNNEQFF	TGTGCCAGCAGTTACTCTCCGACAGGGCTTGGGAACAATGAGCAGTTCTTC	TRBV6-6	-	TRBJ2-1	TRBD1
CSARPTGGDEKLFF	TGCAGTGCCCGACCAACAGGGGGCGACGAAAAACTGTTTTTT	TRBV20-1	-	TRBJ1-4	TRBD1
CASSSGKDYTF	TGTGCCAGCAGCTCCGGAAAGGACTACACCTTC	TRBV7-2	many	TRBJ1-2	-
CASSFEGRVGANTEAFF	TGTGCCAGCAGTTTTGAAGGGAGAGTGGGAGCGAACACTGAAGCTTTCTTT	TRBV28	many	TRBJ1-1	-
CASSFLRDSVNYGYTF	TGTGCCAGCAGTTTCTTGCGGGACAGCGTAAACTATGGCTACACCTTC	TRBV27	many	TRBJ1-2	TRBD1
CATSRDRGFSTDTQYF	TGTGCCACCAGCAGAGATCGAGGTTTTAGCACAGATACGCAGTATTTT	TRBV15	few	TRBJ2-3	-
CSARSGLRPNTGELFF	TGCAGTGCTAGGTCGGGACTCAGGCCCAACACCGGGGAGCTGTTTTTT	TRBV20-1	many	TRBJ2-2	-
CASSEFRTEAFF	TGTGCCAGCAGTGAATTCCGCACTGAAGCTTTCTTT	TRBV6-1	-	TRBJ1-1	-
CASSPRPRDTEAFF	TGTGCCAGCTCCCCCCGACCCAGGGACACTGAAGCTTTCTTT	TRBV18	-	TRBJ1-1	-
CASSSFRQLTRQETQYF	TGTGCCAGCAGCTCCTTTCGACAGTTGACTCGACAAGAGACCCAGTACTTC	TRBV7-8	few	TRBJ2-5	-
CAWSEGTTGELFF	TGTGCCTGGAGTGAGGGGACCACCGGGGAGCTGTTTTTT	TRBV30	many	TRBJ2-2	-
CATSDFRTENTGELFF	TGTGCCACCAGTGATTTTCGGACAGAGAACACCGGGGAGCTGTTTTTT	TRBV24-1	few	TRBJ2-2	-
CASSTRSSYNSPLHF	TGTGCCAGCAGCACCAGGAGCTCCTATAATTCACCCCTCCACTTT	TRBV2	many	TRBJ1-6	-
CASSPPGGYQPQHF	TGTGCCAGCTCACCACCGGGGGGTTATCAGCCCCAGCATTTT	TRBV18	many	TRBJ1-5	-
CASSLDGDVGFGAYEQYF	TGTGCCAGCAGCTTAGATGGGGACGTAGGGTTCGGAGCCTACGAGCAGTACTTC	TRBV11-2	many	TRBJ2-7	-
CASSDPTGNTEAFF	TGTGCCAGCAGTGACCCGACAGGGAACACTGAAGCTTTCTTT	TRBV9	few	TRBJ1-1	-
CASSVAKEGFNYGYTF	TGTGCCAGCAGCGTAGCTAAGGAGGGCTTTAACTATGGCTACACCTTC	TRBV9	-	TRBJ1-2	-
CASSLGRGQVTEAFF	TGTGCCAGCAGTTTAGGAAGGGGACAGGTTACTGAAGCTTTCTTT	TRBV12-3/TRBV12-4	many	TRBJ1-1	TRBD1
CASSFRSDTEAFF	TGTGCCAGCAGCTTTCGATCGGACACTGAAGCTTTCTTT	TRBV7-9	many	TRBJ1-1	-
CASSYWTGSPETQYF	TGCGCCAGCAGCTACTGGACAGGGTCTCCAGAGACCCAGTACTTC	TRBV5-1	many	TRBJ2-5	TRBD1
CAISLAPNTGELFF	TGTGCCATCAGTTTAGCACCTAACACCGGGGAGCTGTTTTTT	TRBV10-3	many	TRBJ2-2	-